What follows is one TCR beta chain and its context. This sample is part of a study of blood T cells in healthy people across ages. A second PCR of 7 to 11 cycles used a sample-barcoded 5' primer and a J-beta primer mix. TCRdb itself ran the 5' RACE reads through MiXCR, one entry per CDR3 protein. The sample gives fewer than 750,000 distinct CDR3 sequences, about 50% of which show up once; roughly 14% is in the top ten. Sequenced material: blood. The receptor comes from a woman older than 75 in good health.

As DNA, the CDR3 is TGCGCCAGCAGTGATTTATCAGGGAGTCAAGAGACCCAGTACTTC. Translating it yields CASSDLSGSQETQYF. The chain couples TRBV5-1 to TRBJ2-5; perhaps D is TRBD1 or TRBD2 (5 bases each). The germline CDR1 and CDR2 sequences are SGHRS and YFSETQ. V lost 5 bases and J 2 bases, leaving 16 bases between the germline ends. This CDR3 contains 15 residues. Using reference TRBV5-1 and TRBJ2-5 for the parts outside the CDR3, the full variable domain is KAGVTQTPRYLIKTRGQQVTLSCSPISGHRSVSWYQQTPGQGLQFLFEYFSETQRNKGNFPGRFSGRQFSNSRSEMNVSTLELGDSALYLCASSDLSGSQETQYFGPGTRLLVL.